This T cell receptor (beta chain) was identified during a study of blood T cell repertoires in COVID-19. About the study: COVID-19 samples collected from the United States, Italy and Spain covered acute and convalescent phases.

Some clones are missing from TCRdb's copy, which holds only in-frame ones; the method was immunoSEQ multiplex PCR. The sample lists 250,000 or so clones, 70% to 90% occurring once. Seattle cases were enrolled at active infection and followed longitudinally. CDR3 length: 14 amino acids. Deletions cut 6 bases from V and 1 base from J, with 13 bases between. Germline V gene sequence: CDR1 MNHEY, CDR2 SVGAGI. The specimen sequenced was peripheral blood. The TCR was taken from a man between 25 and 39 years old with COVID-19, enrolled during active disease. V is TRBV6-5 and J is TRBJ2-7; a possible D gene is TRBD1 (7 bases). CDR3 in amino acids: CASRRDRKSYEQYF. The CDR3 bases are TGTGCCAGCAGGCGGGACAGAAAGTCCTACGAGCAGTACTTC.